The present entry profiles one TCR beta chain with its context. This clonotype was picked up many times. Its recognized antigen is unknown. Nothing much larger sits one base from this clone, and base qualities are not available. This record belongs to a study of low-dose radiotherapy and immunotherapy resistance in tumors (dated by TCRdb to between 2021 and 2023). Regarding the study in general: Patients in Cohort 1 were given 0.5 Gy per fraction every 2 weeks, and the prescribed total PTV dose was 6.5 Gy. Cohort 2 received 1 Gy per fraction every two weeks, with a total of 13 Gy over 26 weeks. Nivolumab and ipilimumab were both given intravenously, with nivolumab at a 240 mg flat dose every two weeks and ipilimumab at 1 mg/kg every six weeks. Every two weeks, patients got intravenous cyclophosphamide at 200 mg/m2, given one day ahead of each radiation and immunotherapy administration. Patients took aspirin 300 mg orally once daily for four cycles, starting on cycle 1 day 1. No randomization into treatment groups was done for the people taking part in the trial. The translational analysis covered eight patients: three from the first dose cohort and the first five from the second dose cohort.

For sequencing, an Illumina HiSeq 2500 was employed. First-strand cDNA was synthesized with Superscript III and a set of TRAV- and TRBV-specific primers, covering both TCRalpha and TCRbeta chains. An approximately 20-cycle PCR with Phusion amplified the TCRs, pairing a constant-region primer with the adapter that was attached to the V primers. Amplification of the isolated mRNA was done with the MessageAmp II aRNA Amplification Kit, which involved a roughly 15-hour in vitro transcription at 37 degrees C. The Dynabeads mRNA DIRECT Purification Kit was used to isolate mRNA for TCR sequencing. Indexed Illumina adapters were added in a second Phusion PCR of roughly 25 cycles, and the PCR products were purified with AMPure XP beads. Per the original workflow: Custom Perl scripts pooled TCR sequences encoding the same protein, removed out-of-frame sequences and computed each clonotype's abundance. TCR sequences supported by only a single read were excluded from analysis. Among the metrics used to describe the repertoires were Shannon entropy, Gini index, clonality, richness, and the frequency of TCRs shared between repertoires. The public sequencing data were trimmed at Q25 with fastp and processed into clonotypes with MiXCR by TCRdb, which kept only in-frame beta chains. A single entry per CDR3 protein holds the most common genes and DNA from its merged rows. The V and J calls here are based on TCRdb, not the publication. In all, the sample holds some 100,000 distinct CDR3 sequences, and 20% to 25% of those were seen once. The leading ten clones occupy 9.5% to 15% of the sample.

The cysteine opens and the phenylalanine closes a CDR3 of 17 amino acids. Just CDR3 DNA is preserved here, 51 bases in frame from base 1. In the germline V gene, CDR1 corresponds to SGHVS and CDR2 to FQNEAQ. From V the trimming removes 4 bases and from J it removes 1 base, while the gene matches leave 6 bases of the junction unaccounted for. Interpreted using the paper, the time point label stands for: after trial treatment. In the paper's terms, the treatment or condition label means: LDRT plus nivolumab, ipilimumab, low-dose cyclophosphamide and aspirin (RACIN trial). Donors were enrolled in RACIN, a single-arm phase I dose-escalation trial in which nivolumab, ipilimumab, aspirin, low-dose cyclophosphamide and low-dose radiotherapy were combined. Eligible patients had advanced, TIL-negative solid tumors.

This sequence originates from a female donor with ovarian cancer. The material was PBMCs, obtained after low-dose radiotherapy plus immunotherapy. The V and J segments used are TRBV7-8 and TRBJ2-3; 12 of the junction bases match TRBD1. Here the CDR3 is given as CASSSGQGARGTDTQYF. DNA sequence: TGTGCCAGCAGCTCGGGACAGGGGGCGCGAGGCACAGATACGCAGTATTTT.